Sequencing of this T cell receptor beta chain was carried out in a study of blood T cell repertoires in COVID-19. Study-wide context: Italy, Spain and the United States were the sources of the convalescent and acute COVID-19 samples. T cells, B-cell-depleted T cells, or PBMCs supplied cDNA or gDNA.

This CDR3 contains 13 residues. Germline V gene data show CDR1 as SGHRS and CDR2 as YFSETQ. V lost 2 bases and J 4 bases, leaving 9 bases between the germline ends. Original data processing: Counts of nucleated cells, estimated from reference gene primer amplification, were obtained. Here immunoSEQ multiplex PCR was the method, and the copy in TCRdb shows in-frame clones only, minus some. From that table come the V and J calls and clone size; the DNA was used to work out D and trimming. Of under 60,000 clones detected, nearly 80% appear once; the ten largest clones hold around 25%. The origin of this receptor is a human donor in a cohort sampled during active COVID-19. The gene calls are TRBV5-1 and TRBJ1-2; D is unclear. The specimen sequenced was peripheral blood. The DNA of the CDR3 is TGCGCCAGCAGCTTCACCCTATCCTATGGCTACACCTTC. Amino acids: CASSFTLSYGYTF.